Given below is one T cell receptor beta chain in context. The read is 3 residues too short to cover the CDR3 end, so that end is filled in from the germline J gene. This record belongs to a study of T cells in women clearing cervical HPV infection. Study at large: Controls gave blood once infection was undetectable; cases at lesion identification.

Assay: immunoSEQ multiplex PCR; the TCRdb copy retains only in-frame clones and omits some. The sample's table shows about 32,000 clones. CDR1 is SGHKS, CDR2 YYEKEE, per germline (reference sequence). This CDR3 has 15 amino acids. The V and J ends lost 3 bases and 5 bases respectively, with 14 bases between them. The sequenced material came from blood buffy coat. The V and J genes are TRBV5-5 and TRBJ2-2, with D unresolved. The TCR comes from a woman aged 18 to 75 with a cervical HPV16 infection that either progressed to CIN3+ or cleared (not recorded which). The CDR3 is CASSYRVTETGELFF. The sequenced part of the CDR3 DNA is TGTGCCAGCAGCTACAGAGTGACCGAGACCGGGGAG.